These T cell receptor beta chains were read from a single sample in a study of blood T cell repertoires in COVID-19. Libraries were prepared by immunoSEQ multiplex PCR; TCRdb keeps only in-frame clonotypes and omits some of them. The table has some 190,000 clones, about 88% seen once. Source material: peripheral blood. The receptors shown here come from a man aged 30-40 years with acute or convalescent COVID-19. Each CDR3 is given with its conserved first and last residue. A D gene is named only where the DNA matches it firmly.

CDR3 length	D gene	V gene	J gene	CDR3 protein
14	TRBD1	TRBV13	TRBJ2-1	CASSPGTGSNEQFF
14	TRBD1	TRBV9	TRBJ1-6	CASSAGTGYSPLHF
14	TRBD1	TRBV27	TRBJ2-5	CASSSGQGQETQYF
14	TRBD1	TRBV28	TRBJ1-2	CASSFGGDSYGYTF
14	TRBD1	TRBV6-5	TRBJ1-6	CASSSRGRGSPLHF
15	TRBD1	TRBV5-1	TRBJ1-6	CASSQEGQGHSPLHF
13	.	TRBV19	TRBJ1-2	CASSTVRTGGYTF
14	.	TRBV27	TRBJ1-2	CASSPPGQLYGYTF
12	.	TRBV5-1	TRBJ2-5	CASSILQETQYF
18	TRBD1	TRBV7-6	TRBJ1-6	CASSTRIGDSSYNSPLHF
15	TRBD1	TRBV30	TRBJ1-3	CAWSHRGKSGNTIYF
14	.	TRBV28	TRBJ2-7	CASHPGGGSYEQYF
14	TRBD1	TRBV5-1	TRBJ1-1	CASSLGQGVTEAFF
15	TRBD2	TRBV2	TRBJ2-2	CASRRLAGNTGELFF
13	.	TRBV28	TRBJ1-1	CASTGGQGTEAFF
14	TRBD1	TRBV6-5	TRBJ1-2	CATDDRGRVGGYTF
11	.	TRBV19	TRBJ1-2	CASVRNYGYTF
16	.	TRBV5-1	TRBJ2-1	CASSLEGGGNYNEQFF
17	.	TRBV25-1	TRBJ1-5	CASSLSGRRDSNQPQHF
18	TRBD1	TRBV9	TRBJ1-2	CASSVGILRDSATYGYTF
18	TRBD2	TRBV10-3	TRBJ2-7	CAISESWTSGSPTYEQYF
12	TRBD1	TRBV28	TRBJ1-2	CASRDRGSGYTF
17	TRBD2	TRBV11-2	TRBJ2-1	CASSPYGGLAGEGEQFF
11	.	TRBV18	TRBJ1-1	CASSPSREAFF
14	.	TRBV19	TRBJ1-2	CASTLGAANYGYTF
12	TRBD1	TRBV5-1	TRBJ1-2	CASSPQGDGYTF
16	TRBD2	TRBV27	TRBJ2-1	CASSLSSGTRSNEQFF
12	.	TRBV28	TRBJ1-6	CASTSGGSPLHF
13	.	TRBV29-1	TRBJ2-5	CSVEGVWRGTQYF
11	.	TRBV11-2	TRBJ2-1	CASSPTDEQFF
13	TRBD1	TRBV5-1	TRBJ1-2	CASSTGQGYGYTF
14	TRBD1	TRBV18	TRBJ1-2	CASSPQGVGYGYTF
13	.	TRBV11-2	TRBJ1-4	CASSLGAWEKLFF
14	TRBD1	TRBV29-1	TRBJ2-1	CSVAETGVGNEQFF
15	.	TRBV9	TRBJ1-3	CASSIRDNPGNTIYF
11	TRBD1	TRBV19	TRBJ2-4	CATNRGPIQYF
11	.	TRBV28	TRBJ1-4	CASRSNEKLFF
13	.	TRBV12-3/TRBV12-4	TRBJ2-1	CASSSWGVGEQFF
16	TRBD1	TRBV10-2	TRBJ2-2	CASSGDRGLGTGELFF
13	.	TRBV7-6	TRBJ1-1	CASSVQGYTEAFF
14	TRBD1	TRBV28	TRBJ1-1	CASSPGTANTEAFF
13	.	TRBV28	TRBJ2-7	CASLDSPSYEQYF
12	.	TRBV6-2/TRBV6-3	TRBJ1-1	CASSTRDTEAFF